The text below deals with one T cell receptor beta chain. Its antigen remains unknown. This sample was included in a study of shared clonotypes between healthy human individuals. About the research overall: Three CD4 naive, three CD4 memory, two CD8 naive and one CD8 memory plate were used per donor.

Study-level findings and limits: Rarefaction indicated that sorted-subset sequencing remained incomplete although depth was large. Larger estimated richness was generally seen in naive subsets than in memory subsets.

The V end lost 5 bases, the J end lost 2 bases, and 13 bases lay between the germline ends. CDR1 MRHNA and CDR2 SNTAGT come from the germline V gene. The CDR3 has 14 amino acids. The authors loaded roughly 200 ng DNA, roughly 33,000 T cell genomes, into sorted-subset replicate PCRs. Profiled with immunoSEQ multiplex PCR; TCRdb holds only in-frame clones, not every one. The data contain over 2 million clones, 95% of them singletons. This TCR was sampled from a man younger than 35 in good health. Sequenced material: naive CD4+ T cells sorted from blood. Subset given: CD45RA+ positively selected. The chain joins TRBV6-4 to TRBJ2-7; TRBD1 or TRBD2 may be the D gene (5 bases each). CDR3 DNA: TGTGCCAGCAGTTTCCGGGACGGAACCTACGAGCAGTACTTC. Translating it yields CASSFRDGTYEQYF.